This paragraph reports one T cell receptor beta chain. Antigen specificity is unknown. CDR3 size: 14 residues. Germline CDR1 is SQVTM and CDR2 is ANQGSEA. V lost 5 bases to trimming and J lost 7 bases; unmatched junction nucleotides: 7. This record belongs to a study of cytomegalovirus exposure and HLA in healthy donors. Overall study results and limits: Immune exposure was documented only through CMV serostatus. In a later analysis, at a false discovery rate of 0.05, 15,000 to 20,000 TCR beta sequences were associated with HLA alleles. A later look showed TCR association rates differing by HLA locus, highest for DRB1 and lowest for HLA-C. Among donors in an Asian-associated ancestry cluster, a later analysis reportedly found fewer N-insertions than the approximately 700-donor mean.

Researchers ran the PCR with 60 Vbeta and 13 Jbeta primers. Sequencing used immunoSEQ multiplex PCR; TCRdb keeps in-frame clones, though not all of them. Here the sample spans 100,000 or so clones, 83% being singletons. What was sequenced was PBMCs. This clonotype originated in a man younger than 30 in good health and CMV-seronegative. The chain is built from TRBV29-1 and TRBJ2-1, with 11 nucleotides matching TRBD1. CDR3 residues: CSVCRTGGKNEQFF. The CDR3 region has the DNA TGCAGCGTTTGTCGGACAGGGGGCAAAAATGAGCAGTTCTTC.